The entry that follows covers one T cell receptor beta chain sequence. This clone was counted a few times. There is no known antigen for this receptor. One base away there is no much larger clone; base qualities are not given. The CDR3 runs 15 amino acids, cysteine and phenylalanine included. The entry retains the CDR3 DNA only, 45 bases that are in frame from base 1. V ends up 1 base short and J 11 bases short, with an unmatched junction base count of 9. The germline V gene encodes CDR1 GTSNPN and CDR2 SVGIG (reference sequence). Enrolling through a virtual design, the prospective study's participants ranged in age from roughly 18 to 95 years and lived across roughly 24 United States geographic areas. In the prospective study, participants were assigned to cohorts based on the clinical history participants reported in a screening survey and a study questionnaire. For ImmuneRACE Cohort 3, a participant was defined as recovered based on two consecutive negative NP/OP PCR tests, clearance by a healthcare professional, or resolution of symptoms. Each participant in the prospective study had whole blood, serum and a nasopharyngeal or oropharyngeal swab collected by mobile phlebotomists. Prospective study participants could optionally give additional blood draws and questionnaires over an approximately two-month period. Before DNA extraction, blood samples from the prospective study were shipped at room temperature or frozen.

The sample is drawn from a study of blood T cell repertoires in COVID-19 (dated by TCRdb to the early 2020s). As for the study more broadly: The collaborator samples originated in the United States, Italy and Spain and spanned the acute and convalescent phases of COVID-19. Where available, HLA class I and class II types were obtained from metadata supplied by the sample provider rather than from assay-based typing. The dataset comprised deeply sampled blood TCRbeta repertoires from subjects exposed to, actively infected with, or recovered from COVID-19. Samples came from the ongoing ImmuneRACE study (first 160 participants) plus 1,254 subjects from 6 global collaborators. The material from the prospective study consisted of cDNA or gDNA derived from T cells, B-cell-depleted T cells, or PBMCs. The repertoires were made available in a free public database intended to serve as a resource for research on the immune response to SARS-CoV-2. The sample metadata nearly always contained a de-identified subject ID, COVID-19 status, age in years and sex. On the study overall, not on this receptor specifically: The quantity of clinical and demographic metadata differed by source and by participant and was supplied without curation.

The immunoSEQ Assay, a bias-controlled multiplex PCR, was used to amplify TCRbeta CDR3 regions from genomic DNA. The original pipeline was this. The number of nucleated cells in each sample was estimated by amplification of reference gene primers within the assay. Sequence reads were collapsed and filtered to measure the absolute abundance of every unique TCRbeta CDR3 rearrangement. For each sample, productive Simpson clonality was calculated by taking the square root of Simpson's diversity index across productive rearrangements. In TCRdb, the immuneACCESS table is reduced to in-frame sequences with V and J assigned. These tables do not hold every clone; where another copy was compared, an unresolved V gene accounts for under half, and the others remain unexplained. V and J calls and clone size are given by that table; D and trimming were obtained from the DNA. The sample has about 310,000 clones on record, approximately 88% of them singletons. The top ten constitute approximately 9% of the sample.

Sequencing was carried out using PBMCs or T cells enriched from blood (not recorded which). The sequence came from a woman between 18 and 29 years old who had recovered from COVID-19. Recombination joined TRBV30 with TRBJ1-6; a stretch of 9 junction bases matches TRBD1. The encoded CDR3 is CAWSAPGQGSPPLHF. The DNA sequence reads TGTGCCTGGAGTGCTCCCGGACAGGGGTCGCCACCCCTCCACTTT.